This T cell receptor (beta chain) stems from a study of CD8 T cells in Susac syndrome. Study-level information: Within the sequenced group of Susac syndrome patients, roughly 6 showed active disease and about 8 were in remission.

Sequencing targeted TCR beta in T cells from blood (CD8+ and CD4+). Through negative isolation, CD4+ and CD8+ T cells were obtained, while TEMRA cells were enriched using FACS. On this clonotype itself: Antigen unknown.

RNA in amounts of roughly 0.45 to 1 ug was reverse transcribed with random hexamers. TCRdb called the immunoSEQ multiplex PCR reads again in MiXCR, with one record for every CDR3 protein. The sample consists of tens of thousands of distinct CDR3 sequences, 93% of them appearing once. There are 15 residues in the CDR3. The germline V and J ends were trimmed by 5 bases and 3 bases, with 16 bases remaining between them. Per the germline V gene, CDR1 is LNHDA and CDR2 is SQIVND (reference sequence). General study findings and limits: Susac CD8+ cells expanded clonally the most in TEMRA cells and in active patients.

The sequencing input was CD8+ T cells from PBMCs. The genes are TRBV19 and TRBJ1-1; weak D call: TRBD1 (5 bases). This TCR derives from a human donor with Susac syndrome. The DNA for the CDR3 is TGTGCCAGTAGTGCCGACTGGGGGGGTTACACTGAAGCTTTCTTT. It is translated as CASSADWGGYTEAFF.